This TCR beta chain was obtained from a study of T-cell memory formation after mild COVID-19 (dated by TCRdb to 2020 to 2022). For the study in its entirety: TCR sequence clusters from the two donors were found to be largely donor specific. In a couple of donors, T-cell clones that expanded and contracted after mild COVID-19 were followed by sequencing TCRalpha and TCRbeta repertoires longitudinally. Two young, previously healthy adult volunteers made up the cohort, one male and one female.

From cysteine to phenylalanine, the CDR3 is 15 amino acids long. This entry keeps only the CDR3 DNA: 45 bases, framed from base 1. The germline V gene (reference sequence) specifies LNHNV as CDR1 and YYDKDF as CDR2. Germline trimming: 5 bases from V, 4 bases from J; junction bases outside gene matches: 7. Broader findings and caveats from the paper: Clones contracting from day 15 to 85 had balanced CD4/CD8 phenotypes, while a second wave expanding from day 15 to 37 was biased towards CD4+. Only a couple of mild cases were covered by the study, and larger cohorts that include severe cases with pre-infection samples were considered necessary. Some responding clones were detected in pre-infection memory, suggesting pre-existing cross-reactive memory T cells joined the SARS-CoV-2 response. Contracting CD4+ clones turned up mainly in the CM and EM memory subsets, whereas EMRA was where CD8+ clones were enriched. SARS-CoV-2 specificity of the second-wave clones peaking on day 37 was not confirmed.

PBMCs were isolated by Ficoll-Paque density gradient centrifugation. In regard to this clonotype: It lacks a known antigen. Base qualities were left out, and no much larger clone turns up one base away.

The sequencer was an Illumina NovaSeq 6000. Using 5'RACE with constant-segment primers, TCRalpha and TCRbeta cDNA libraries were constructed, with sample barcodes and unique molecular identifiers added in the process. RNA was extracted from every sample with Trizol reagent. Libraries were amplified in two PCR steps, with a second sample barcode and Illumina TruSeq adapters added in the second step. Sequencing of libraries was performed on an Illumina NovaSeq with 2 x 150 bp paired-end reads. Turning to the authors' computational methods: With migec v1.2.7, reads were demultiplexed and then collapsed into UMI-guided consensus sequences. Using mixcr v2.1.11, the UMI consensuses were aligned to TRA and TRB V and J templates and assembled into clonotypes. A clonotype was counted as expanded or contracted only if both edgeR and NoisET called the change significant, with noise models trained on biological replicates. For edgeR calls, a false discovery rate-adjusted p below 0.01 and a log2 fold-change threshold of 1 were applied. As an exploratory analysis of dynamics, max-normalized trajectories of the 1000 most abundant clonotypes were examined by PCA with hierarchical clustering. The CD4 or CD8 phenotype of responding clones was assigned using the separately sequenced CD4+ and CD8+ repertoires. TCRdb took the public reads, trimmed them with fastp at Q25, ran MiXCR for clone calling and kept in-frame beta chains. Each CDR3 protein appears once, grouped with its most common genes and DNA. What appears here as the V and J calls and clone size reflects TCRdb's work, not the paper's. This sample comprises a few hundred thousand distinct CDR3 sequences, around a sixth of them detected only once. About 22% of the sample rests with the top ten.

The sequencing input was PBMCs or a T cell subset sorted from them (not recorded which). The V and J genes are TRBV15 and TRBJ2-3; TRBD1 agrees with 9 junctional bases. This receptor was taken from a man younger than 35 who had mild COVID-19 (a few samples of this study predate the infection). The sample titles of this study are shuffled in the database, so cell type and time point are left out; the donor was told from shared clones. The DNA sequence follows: TGTGCCACCAGCGCTGGGACAGGGTATTCAGATACGCAGTATTTT. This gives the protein CATSAGTGYSDTQYF.